These T cell receptor beta chains were read from a single sample in a study of blood T cell repertoires in COVID-19. The data were produced by immunoSEQ multiplex PCR, yet TCRdb's version contains in-frame clones alone and is incomplete. The sample includes about 140,000 clones, over 60% of them seen just once. The sequenced sample was peripheral blood. These receptors all stem from a woman aged 45-65 years with active or convalescent COVID-19. Each CDR3 is given with its conserved first and last residue. Each record gives: V gene, J gene, CDR3 length, clone size, D gene, CDR3 protein, CDR3 DNA. D genes are given only for firm matches. The listing skips clone size in some rows; elsewhere it reads once, few, many or a size class.

TRBV6-2/TRBV6-3	TRBJ2-5	16	NA	TRBD1	CASSLGTGGGQETQYF	TGTGCCAGCAGTTTAGGGACAGGGGGAGGGCAAGAGACCCAGTACTTC
TRBV3-1/TRBV3-2	TRBJ1-1	13	NA	NA	CASSQGRVSGAFF	TGTGCCAGCAGCCAAGGTAGGGTCTCGGGGGCTTTCTTT
TRBV19	TRBJ1-1	13	NA	TRBD1	CASSAQGYTEAFF	TGTGCCAGTAGCGCACAGGGGTACACTGAAGCTTTCTTT
TRBV5-4	TRBJ1-1	14	many	NA	CASSFGQTNTEAFF	TGTGCCAGCAGCTTCGGACAGACGAACACTGAAGCTTTCTTT
TRBV2	TRBJ1-1	12	few	TRBD1	CAGGQTNTEAFF	TGTGCCGGGGGACAGACGAACACTGAAGCTTTCTTT
TRBV7-2	TRBJ1-2	16	NA	TRBD1	CASSFQWTGVSNGYTF	TGTGCCAGCAGCTTCCAATGGACAGGGGTTTCGAATGGCTACACCTTC
TRBV1	TRBJ2-1	17	NA	NA	CTSSRKAGTTSYNEQFF	TGCACCAGCAGCCGGAAGGCCGGGACTACCTCCTACAATGAGCAGTTCTTC
TRBV2	TRBJ2-7	12	NA	NA	CASRRALLEQYF	TGTGCCAGCAGGAGGGCCCTTCTTGAGCAGTACTTC
TRBV7-2	TRBJ2-7	17	NA	TRBD2	CASSLAASGVTSYEQYF	TGTGCCAGCAGCTTAGCGGCTAGCGGGGTCACATCCTACGAGCAGTACTTC
TRBV4-3	TRBJ2-7	13	NA	NA	CASSQDRAYEQYF	TGCGCCAGCAGCCAAGATAGAGCCTACGAGCAGTACTTC
TRBV11-3	TRBJ1-3	13	NA	NA	CASSSGPGNTIYF	TGTGCCAGCAGCTCGGGTCCTGGAAACACCATATATTTT
TRBV7-9	TRBJ2-4	17	NA	TRBD1	CASSQDRGGIGRNIQYF	TGTGCCAGCAGTCAAGACAGGGGAGGCATCGGTAGAAACATTCAGTACTTC
TRBV5-1	TRBJ1-1	14	NA	TRBD1	CASSRGQGGTEAFF	TGCGCCAGCAGTCGGGGACAGGGCGGCACTGAAGCTTTCTTT
TRBV10-3	TRBJ1-2	14	many	TRBD1	CAISERDRGYGYTF	TGTGCCATCAGTGAAAGGGACAGGGGCTATGGCTACACCTTC
TRBV3-1/TRBV3-2	TRBJ2-1	15	NA	NA	CASSQVNRVHNEQFF	TGTGCCAGCAGCCAAGTGAACAGGGTCCACAATGAGCAGTTCTTC
TRBV7-2	TRBJ1-6	17	NA	TRBD1	CASSFRGQGASNSPLHF	TGTGCCAGCAGCTTCCGGGGACAGGGGGCCAGTAATTCACCCCTCCACTTT
TRBV5-1	TRBJ1-1	16	NA	TRBD1	CASSLAGGQKNTEAFF	TGCGCCAGCAGCTTGGCAGGGGGTCAGAAGAACACTGAAGCTTTCTTT
TRBV10-3	TRBJ2-2	18	NA	TRBD2	CAISSTSGGAHSTGELFF	TGTGCCATCAGCTCGACTAGCGGGGGGGCCCACTCAACCGGGGAGCTGTTTTTT
TRBV7-8	TRBJ2-5	15	NA	NA	CASSLASGVQETQYF	TGTGCCAGCAGCTTAGCGTCCGGGGTCCAAGAGACCCAGTACTTC
TRBV5-6	TRBJ2-7	14	NA	NA	CASSFFGKGYEQYF	TGTGCCAGCAGCTTTTTCGGGAAAGGATACGAGCAGTACTTC
TRBV30	TRBJ2-3	12	NA	NA	CAWREGGDTQYF	TGTGCCTGGAGGGAAGGGGGAGATACGCAGTATTTT
TRBV6-1	TRBJ1-2	16	NA	NA	CASSEASGDTSLGYTF	TGTGCCAGCAGTGAAGCGAGCGGGGACACTTCCCTGGGCTACACCTTC
TRBV4-2	TRBJ2-5	14	NA	NA	CASSHSSGQETQYF	TGTGCCAGCAGCCACTCTTCGGGGCAAGAGACCCAGTACTTC
TRBV12-2	TRBJ1-2	16	NA	NA	CASRLARDRGRSGYTF	TGTGCAAGTCGCTTAGCGCGAGACAGGGGGCGGAGTGGCTACACCTTC
TRBV29-1	TRBJ1-2	11	NA	NA	CSVEEGRGYTF	TGCAGCGTTGAAGAGGGGAGAGGCTACACCTTC
TRBV7-2	TRBJ2-1	18	few	TRBD2	CASSEKSTSGGPYNEQFF	TGTGCCAGCAGCGAGAAGAGTACTAGCGGGGGCCCTTACAATGAGCAGTTCTTC
TRBV5-1	TRBJ2-2	16	NA	TRBD1	CASSLPGQGATGELFF	TGCGCCAGCAGCTTACCGGGACAGGGGGCCACCGGGGAGCTGTTTTTT
TRBV4-1	TRBJ1-4	15	NA	NA	CASSPLGEREEKLFF	TGCGCCAGCAGCCCCCTCGGGGAGAGGGAGGAAAAACTGTTTTTT
TRBV6-2/TRBV6-3	TRBJ1-2	14	NA	NA	CASSSRTAGYGYTF	TGTGCCAGCAGTAGCCGGACAGCAGGCTATGGCTACACCTTC
TRBV6-1	TRBJ1-1	17	NA	NA	CASSEAWGLRKNTEAFF	TGTGCCAGCAGTGAAGCGTGGGGGCTGAGGAAGAACACTGAAGCTTTCTTT
TRBV3-1/TRBV3-2	TRBJ1-2	12	NA	NA	CASSQAQLGYTF	TGTGCCAGCAGCCAAGCCCAGTTAGGCTACACCTTC
TRBV15	TRBJ1-3	15	NA	NA	CATSRSGDRGNTIYF	TGTGCCACCAGCAGATCGGGGGACCGCGGAAACACCATATATTTT
TRBV28	TRBJ1-2	14	NA	TRBD1	CATYALRDSYGYTF	TGTGCCACTTACGCACTCCGGGACAGCTATGGCTACACCTTC
TRBV5-5	TRBJ1-2	14	NA	NA	CASSGLVSGYGYTF	TGTGCCAGCAGCGGGTTGGTTTCGGGCTATGGCTACACCTTC
TRBV11-2	TRBJ2-3	13	NA	TRBD2	CASVIAGYDTQYF	TGTGCCAGCGTGATAGCGGGTTATGATACGCAGTATTTT
TRBV7-8	TRBJ1-1	16	NA	NA	CASSLHTPTLNTEAFF	TGTGCCAGCAGCTTACATACCCCGACACTGAACACTGAAGCTTTCTTT
TRBV7-2	TRBJ1-6	15	few	NA	CASSLGGVFRSPLHF	TGTGCCAGCAGCTTAGGCGGGGTCTTTCGGTCACCCCTCCACTTT
TRBV7-2	TRBJ2-7	14	few	NA	CASSPTVPYREQYF	TGTGCCAGCAGCCCCACAGTTCCCTACAGGGAGCAGTACTTC
TRBV6-5	TRBJ1-1	15	NA	TRBD1	CASMDRGRGNTEAFF	TGTGCCAGCATGGACAGGGGGCGAGGGAACACTGAAGCTTTCTTT
TRBV11-2	TRBJ1-2	14	few	TRBD1	CASSLVGRGQGYTF	TGTGCCAGCAGCTTAGTCGGAAGGGGGCAAGGCTACACCTTC
TRBV4-3	TRBJ2-3	15	NA	TRBD2	CASSLSGGADDTQYF	TGCGCCAGCAGCCTTAGCGGGGGGGCGGACGATACGCAGTATTTT
TRBV10-3	TRBJ2-5	16	NA	TRBD2	CAISGLAGEGQETQYF	TGTGCCATCAGTGGACTAGCGGGGGAGGGCCAAGAGACCCAGTACTTC
TRBV7-2	TRBJ1-4	18	few	TRBD1	CASSLVRGQGIGWEKLFF	TGTGCCAGCAGCTTAGTAAGGGGACAGGGAATAGGTTGGGAAAAACTGTTTTTT
TRBV30	TRBJ2-7	15	NA	NA	CAWSVGGVPHYEQYF	TGTGCCTGGAGTGTTGGAGGGGTACCCCACTACGAGCAGTACTTC
TRBV24-1	TRBJ2-7	13	NA	TRBD1	CATSVDRDSEQYF	TGTGCCACCAGTGTTGACAGGGATTCGGAGCAGTACTTC
TRBV2	TRBJ2-7	15	NA	TRBD1	CASSGPPGQSYEQYF	TGTGCCAGCAGTGGGCCGCCGGGACAGAGCTACGAGCAGTACTTC
TRBV19	TRBJ2-1	13	NA	TRBD2	CASRGSGGNEQFF	TGTGCCAGTAGGGGGAGCGGGGGAAATGAGCAGTTCTTC
TRBV19	TRBJ2-4	17	NA	TRBD1	CASSVTGTEDAKNIQYF	TGTGCCAGTAGTGTGACCGGGACAGAGGATGCCAAAAACATTCAGTACTTC
TRBV5-1	TRBJ1-2	15	once	NA	CASSFLGGGSDGYTF	TGCGCCAGCAGCTTCCTGGGGGGAGGGTCGGATGGCTACACCTTC
TRBV28	TRBJ2-2	16	NA	TRBD2	CASSSPGLGGTGELFF	TGTGCCAGCAGCTCGCCTGGACTAGGAGGCACCGGGGAGCTGTTTTTT
TRBV30	TRBJ2-7	16	NA	NA	CAWSVMPGSFPYEQYF	TGTGCCTGGAGTGTGATGCCAGGGTCCTTTCCCTACGAGCAGTACTTC
TRBV4-3	TRBJ2-7	14	NA	NA	CASSMTHDPYEQYF	TGCGCCAGCAGCATGACACACGACCCCTACGAGCAGTACTTC
TRBV27	TRBJ1-4	15	NA	NA	CASSLIAATNEKLFF	TGTGCCAGCAGTTTAATTGCAGCGACTAATGAAAAACTGTTTTTT
TRBV7-2	TRBJ2-1	16	NA	TRBD2	CASSTLGLAVNNEQFF	TGTGCCAGCAGCACCCTCGGACTAGCGGTAAACAATGAGCAGTTCTTC
TRBV6-5	TRBJ1-2	13	NA	NA	CASSAGRRTGYTF	TGTGCCAGCAGCGCCGGGAGGAGGACTGGCTACACCTTC
TRBV7-9	TRBJ1-2	13	NA	NA	CASSLIGGSGYTF	TGTGCCAGCAGCTTAATAGGCGGAAGCGGCTACACCTTC
TRBV6-1	TRBJ2-5	16	NA	NA	CASSESRGQGGETQYF	TGTGCCAGCAGTGAGTCGAGGGGGCAGGGGGGAGAGACCCAGTACTTC
TRBV18	TRBJ2-7	14	NA	NA	CASSPYQGKSEQYF	TGTGCCAGCTCACCATATCAGGGAAAAAGCGAGCAGTACTTC
TRBV7-8	TRBJ1-6	14	once	TRBD1	CASSGRDSRTPLHF	TGTGCCAGCAGCGGGCGGGACAGCAGGACGCCCCTCCACTTT
TRBV11-2	TRBJ1-1	15	medium-sized	TRBD1	CASSPFGTANTEAFF	TGTGCCAGCAGCCCCTTCGGGACAGCCAACACTGAAGCTTTCTTT